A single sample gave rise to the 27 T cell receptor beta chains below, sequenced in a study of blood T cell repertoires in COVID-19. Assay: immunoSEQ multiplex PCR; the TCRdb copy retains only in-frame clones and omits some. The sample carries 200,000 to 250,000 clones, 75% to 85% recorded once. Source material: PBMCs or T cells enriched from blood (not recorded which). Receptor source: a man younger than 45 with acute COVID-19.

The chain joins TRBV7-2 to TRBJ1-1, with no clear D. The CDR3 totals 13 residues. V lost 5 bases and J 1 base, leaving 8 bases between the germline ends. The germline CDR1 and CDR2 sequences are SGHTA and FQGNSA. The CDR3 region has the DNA TGTGCCAGCAGCCTTTCCGGGAACACTGAAGCTTTCTTT. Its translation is CASSLSGNTEAFF.

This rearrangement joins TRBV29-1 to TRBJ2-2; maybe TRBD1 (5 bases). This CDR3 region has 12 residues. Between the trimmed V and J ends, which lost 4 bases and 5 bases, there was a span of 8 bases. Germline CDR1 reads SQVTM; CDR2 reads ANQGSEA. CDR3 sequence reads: CSVARATGELFF. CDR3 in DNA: TGCAGCGTTGCCAGGGCGACCGGGGAGCTGTTTTTT.

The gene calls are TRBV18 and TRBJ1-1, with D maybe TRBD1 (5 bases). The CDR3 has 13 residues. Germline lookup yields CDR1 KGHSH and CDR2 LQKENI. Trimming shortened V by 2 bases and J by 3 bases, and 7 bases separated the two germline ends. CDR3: CASSPVGDTEAFF. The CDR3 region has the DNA TGTGCCAGCTCACCAGTAGGGGACACTGAAGCTTTCTTT. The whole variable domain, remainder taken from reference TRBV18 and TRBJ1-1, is NAGVMQNPRHLVRRRGQEARLRCSPMKGHSHVYWYRQLPEEGLKFMVYLQKENIIDESGMPKERFSAEFPKEGPSILRIQQVVRGDSAAYFCASSPVGDTEAFFGQGTRLTVV.

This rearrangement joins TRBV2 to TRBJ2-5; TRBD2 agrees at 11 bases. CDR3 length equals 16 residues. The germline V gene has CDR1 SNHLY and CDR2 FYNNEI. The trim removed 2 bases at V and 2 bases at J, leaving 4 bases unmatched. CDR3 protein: CASSETIAGGQETQYF. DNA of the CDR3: TGTGCCAGCAGTGAAACCATAGCGGGGGGGCAAGAGACCCAGTACTTC.

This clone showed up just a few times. CDR3 DNA: TGTGCCAGCAGTGATCGGGCGAGGGGGGGCCCACTAGGGGCAGAGACCCAGTACTTC. Amino acids: CASSDRARGGPLGAETQYF. The chain carries TRBV2 and TRBJ2-5, with D possibly matching TRBD2 (7 bases). Between the trimmed V and J ends, which lost 3 bases and 4 bases, there was a span of 27 bases. The CDR3 covers 19 residues. Germline-derived CDR1 and CDR2 are SNHLY and FYNNEI.

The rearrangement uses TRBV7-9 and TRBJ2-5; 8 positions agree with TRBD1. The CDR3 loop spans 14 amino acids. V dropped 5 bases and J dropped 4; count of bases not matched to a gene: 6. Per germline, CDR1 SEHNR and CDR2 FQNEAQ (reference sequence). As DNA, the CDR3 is TGTGCCAGCAGCCCTCGGACAGGGCCAGAGACCCAGTACTTC. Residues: CASSPRTGPETQYF.

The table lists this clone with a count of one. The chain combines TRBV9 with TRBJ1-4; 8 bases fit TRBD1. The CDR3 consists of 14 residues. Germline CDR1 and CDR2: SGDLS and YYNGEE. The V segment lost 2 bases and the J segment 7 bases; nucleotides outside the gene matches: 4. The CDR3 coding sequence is TGTGCCAGCAGCGTGACAGGGGAGGGTGAAAAACTGTTTTTT. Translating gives CASSVTGEGEKLFF.

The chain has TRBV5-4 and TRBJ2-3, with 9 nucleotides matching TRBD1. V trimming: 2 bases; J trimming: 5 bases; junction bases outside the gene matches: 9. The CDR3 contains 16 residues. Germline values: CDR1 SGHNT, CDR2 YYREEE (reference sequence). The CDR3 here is CASSLQGAGIIDTQYF. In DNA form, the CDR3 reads TGTGCCAGCAGCTTACAGGGGGCAGGTATTATAGATACGCAGTATTTT.

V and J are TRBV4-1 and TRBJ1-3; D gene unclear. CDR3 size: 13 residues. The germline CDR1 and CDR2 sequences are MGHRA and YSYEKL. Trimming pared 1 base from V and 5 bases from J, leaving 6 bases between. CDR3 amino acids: CASSQVARNTIYF. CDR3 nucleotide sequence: TGCGCCAGCAGCCAAGTTGCTAGAAACACCATATATTTT.

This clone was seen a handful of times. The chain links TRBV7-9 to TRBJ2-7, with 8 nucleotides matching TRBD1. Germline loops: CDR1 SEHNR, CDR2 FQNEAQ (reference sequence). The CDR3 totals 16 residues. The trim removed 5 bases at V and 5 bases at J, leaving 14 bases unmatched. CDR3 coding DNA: TGTGCCAGCAGCCGGCCCGGGACAGGACTCGTTGACGAGCAGTACTTC. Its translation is CASSRPGTGLVDEQYF. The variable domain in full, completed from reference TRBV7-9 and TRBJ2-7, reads DTGVSQNPRHKITKRGQNVTFRCDPISEHNRLYWYRQTLGQGPEFLTYFQNEAQLEKSRLLSDRFSAERPKGSFSTLEIQRTEQGDSAMYLCASSRPGTGLVDEQYFGPGTRLTVT.

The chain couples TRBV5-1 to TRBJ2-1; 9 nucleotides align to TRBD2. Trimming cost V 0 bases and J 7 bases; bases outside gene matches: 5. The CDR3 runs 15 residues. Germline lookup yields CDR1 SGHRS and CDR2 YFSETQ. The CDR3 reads CASSLDAGGRNEQFF. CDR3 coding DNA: TGCGCCAGCAGCTTGGACGCGGGGGGGCGGAATGAGCAGTTCTTC.

The CDR3 DNA reads as TGTGCCAGCTCACCGAAGTCTCCGACAGGGGCGGAAGGCACTGAAGCTTTCTTT. It yields the protein CASSPKSPTGAEGTEAFF. The J gene is TRBJ1-1, the V gene TRBV18; TRBD1 agrees at 8 bases. The CDR3 covers 18 residues. V dropped 3 bases and J dropped 4; count of bases not matched to a gene: 16. The germline V gene encodes CDR1 KGHSH and CDR2 LQKENI.

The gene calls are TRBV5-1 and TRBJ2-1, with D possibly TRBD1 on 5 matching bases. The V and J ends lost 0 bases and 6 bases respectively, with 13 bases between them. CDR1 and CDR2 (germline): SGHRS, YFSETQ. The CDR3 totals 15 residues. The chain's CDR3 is CASSLEGSELNEQFF. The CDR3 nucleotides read TGCGCCAGCAGCTTGGAGGGGTCAGAGCTCAATGAGCAGTTCTTC.

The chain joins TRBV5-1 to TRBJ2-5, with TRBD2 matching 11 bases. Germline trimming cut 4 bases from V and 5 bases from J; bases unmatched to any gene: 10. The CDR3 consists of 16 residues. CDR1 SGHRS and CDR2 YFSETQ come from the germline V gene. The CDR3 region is CASSPIAGGPLETQYF. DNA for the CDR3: TGCGCCAGCAGCCCTATAGCGGGGGGGCCCTTGGAGACCCAGTACTTC.

CDR3 nucleotides: TGTGCCTGGAGTTACCGGGACAGGGTATTAGATACGCAGTATTTT. Translated, it gives CAWSYRDRVLDTQYF. This sequence joins TRBV30 and TRBJ2-3; the match to TRBD1 covers 9 bases. The V and J ends lost 2 bases and 5 bases, in that order; junction bases with no gene match: 8. This CDR3 has 15 residues. Germline V CDR1 and CDR2: GTSNPN, SVGIG (reference sequence).

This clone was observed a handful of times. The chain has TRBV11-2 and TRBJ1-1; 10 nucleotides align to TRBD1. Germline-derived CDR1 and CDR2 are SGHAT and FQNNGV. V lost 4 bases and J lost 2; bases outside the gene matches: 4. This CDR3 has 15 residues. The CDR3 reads CASSCRQGANTEAFF. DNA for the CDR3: TGTGCCAGCAGCTGCCGACAGGGGGCCAACACTGAAGCTTTCTTT.

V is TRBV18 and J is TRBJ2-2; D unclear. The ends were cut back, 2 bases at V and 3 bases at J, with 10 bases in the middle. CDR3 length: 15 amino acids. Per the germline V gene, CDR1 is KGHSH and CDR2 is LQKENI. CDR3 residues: CASSPDLVYTGELFF. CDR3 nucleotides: TGTGCCAGCTCACCAGACCTAGTATACACCGGGGAGCTGTTTTTT.

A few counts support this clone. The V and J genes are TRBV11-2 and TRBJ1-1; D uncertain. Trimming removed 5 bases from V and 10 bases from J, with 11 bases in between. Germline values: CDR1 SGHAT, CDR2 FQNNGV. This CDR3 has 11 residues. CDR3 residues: CASSITERAFF. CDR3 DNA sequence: TGTGCCAGCAGCATTACAGAAAGAGCTTTCTTT. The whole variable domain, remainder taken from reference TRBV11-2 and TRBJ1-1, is EAGVAQSPRYKIIEKRQSVAFWCNPISGHATLYWYQQILGQGPKLLIQFQNNGVVDDSQLPKDRFSAERLKGVDSTLKIQPAKLEDSAVYLCASSITERAFFGQGTRLTVV.

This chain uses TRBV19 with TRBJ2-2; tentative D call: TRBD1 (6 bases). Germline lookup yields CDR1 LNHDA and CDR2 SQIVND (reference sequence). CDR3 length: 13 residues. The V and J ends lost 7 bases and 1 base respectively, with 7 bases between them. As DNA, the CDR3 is TGTGCCAGTATGGGACAGAACACCGGGGAGCTGTTTTTT. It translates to CASMGQNTGELFF.

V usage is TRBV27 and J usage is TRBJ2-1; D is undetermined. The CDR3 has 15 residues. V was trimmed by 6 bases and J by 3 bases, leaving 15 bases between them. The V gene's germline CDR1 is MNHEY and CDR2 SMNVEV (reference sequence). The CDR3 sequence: CASSKGGGGYNEQFF. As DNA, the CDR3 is TGTGCCAGCAGCAAAGGCGGCGGCGGCTACAATGAGCAGTTCTTC.

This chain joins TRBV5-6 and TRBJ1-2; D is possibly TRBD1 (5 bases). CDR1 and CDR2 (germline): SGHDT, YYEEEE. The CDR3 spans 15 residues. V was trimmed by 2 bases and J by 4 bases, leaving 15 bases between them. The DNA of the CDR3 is TGTGCCAGCAGCTTAACAGGAGTCTCAACCTATGGCTACACCTTC. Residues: CASSLTGVSTYGYTF.

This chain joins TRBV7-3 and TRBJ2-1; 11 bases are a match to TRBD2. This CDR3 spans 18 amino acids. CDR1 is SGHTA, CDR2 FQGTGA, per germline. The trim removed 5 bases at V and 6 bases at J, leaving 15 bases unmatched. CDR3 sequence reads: CASSPRLAGGRIGNEQFF. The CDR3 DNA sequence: TGTGCCAGCAGCCCCAGGCTAGCGGGGGGCCGGATCGGCAATGAGCAGTTCTTC.

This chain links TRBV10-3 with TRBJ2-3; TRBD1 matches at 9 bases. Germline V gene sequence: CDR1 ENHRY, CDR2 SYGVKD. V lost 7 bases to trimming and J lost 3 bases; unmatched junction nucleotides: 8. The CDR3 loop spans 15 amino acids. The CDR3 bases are TGTGCCATCAAGGCCGGGACAGGGACTACAGATACGCAGTATTTT. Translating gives CAIKAGTGTTDTQYF.

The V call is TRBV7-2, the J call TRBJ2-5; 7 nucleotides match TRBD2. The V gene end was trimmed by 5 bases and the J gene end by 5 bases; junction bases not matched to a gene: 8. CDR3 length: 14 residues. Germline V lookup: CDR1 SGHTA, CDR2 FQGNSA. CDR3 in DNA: TGTGCCAGCAGCCGCACTAGCGCCGGGGAGACCCAGTACTTC. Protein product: CASSRTSAGETQYF.

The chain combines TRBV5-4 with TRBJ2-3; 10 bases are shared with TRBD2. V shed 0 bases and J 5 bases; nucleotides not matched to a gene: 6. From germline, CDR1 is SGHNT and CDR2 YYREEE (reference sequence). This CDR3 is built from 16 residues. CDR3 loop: CASSLVASGGGDTQYF. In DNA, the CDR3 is TGTGCCAGCAGCTTGGTCGCTAGCGGGGGAGGAGATACGCAGTATTTT.

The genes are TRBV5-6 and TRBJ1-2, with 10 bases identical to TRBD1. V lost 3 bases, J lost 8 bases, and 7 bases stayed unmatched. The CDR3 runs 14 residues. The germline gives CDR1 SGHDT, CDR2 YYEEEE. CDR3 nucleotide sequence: TGTGCCAGCAGCTCGACAGGGGGCGATTGGGGCTACACCTTC. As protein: CASSSTGGDWGYTF.

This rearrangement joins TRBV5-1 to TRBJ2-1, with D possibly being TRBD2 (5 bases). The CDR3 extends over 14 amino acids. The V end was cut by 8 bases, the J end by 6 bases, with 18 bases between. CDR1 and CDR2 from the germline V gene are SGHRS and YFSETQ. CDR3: CASKEAVSINEQFF. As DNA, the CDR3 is TGCGCCAGTAAGGAGGCAGTAAGCATCAATGAGCAGTTCTTC.